This T cell receptor (beta chain) was obtained from a study of identical twins. Study results and caveats: Among monozygotic twins, out-of-frame TCR alpha sharing exceeded what models predicted. Beta out-of-frame sequences showed weaker excess sharing between twins.

Everyone who gave samples was a healthy Caucasian. Template switching, a step in the protocol, added a universal primer site, and cDNA carried unique molecular identifiers. TCRdb re-analysed the 5' RACE reads in MiXCR, keeping a single row per CDR3 protein. The table includes fewer than 650,000 distinct CDR3 sequences, 7% to 7.5% detected once. This clonotype was seen repeatedly, ten times or more. Its antigen is unidentified. The CDR3 is 17 amino acids. V lost 0 bases and J lost 3; bases outside the gene matches: 1. These data were also filed under a second study, of yellow fever vaccine responses in identical twins.

Sequenced sample: PBMCs. This chain joins TRBV12-3 or TRBV12-4 and TRBJ2-3; TRBD2 aligns across 15 bases. The TCR comes from a woman aged 18-29 years in good health. DNA for the CDR3: TGTGCCAGCAGTTTAGCCGGGACTAGCGGGAGGACAGATACGCAGTATTTT. Translation gives CASSLAGTSGRTDTQYF.